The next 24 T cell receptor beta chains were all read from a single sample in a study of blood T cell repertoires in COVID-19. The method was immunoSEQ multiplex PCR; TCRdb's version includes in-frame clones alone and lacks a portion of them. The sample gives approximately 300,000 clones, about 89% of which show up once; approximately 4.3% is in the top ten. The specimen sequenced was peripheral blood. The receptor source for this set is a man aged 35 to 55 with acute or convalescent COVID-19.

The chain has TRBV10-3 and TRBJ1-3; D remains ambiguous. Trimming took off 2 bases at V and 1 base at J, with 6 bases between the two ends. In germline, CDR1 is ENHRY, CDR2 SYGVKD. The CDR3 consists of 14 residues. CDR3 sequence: CAISERTSGNTIYF. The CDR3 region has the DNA TGTGCCATCAGTGAGAGGACTTCTGGAAACACCATATATTTT.

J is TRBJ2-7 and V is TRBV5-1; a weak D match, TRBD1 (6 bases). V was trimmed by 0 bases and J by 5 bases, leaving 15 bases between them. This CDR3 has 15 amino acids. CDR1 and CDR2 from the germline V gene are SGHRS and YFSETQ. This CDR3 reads CASSLEAGAVNEQYF. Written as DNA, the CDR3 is TGCGCCAGCAGCTTGGAGGCAGGGGCGGTGAACGAGCAGTACTTC.

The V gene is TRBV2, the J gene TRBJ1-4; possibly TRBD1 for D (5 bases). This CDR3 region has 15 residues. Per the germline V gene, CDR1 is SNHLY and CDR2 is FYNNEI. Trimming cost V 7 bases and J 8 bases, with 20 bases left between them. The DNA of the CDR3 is TGTGCCAGCACCTTGAGTCCGGGGGGTTGGGAAAAACTGTTTTTT. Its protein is CASTLSPGGWEKLFF.

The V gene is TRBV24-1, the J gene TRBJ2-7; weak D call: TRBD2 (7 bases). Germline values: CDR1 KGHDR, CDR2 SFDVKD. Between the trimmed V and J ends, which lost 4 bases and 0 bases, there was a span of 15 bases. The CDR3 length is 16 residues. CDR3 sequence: CATSDLQGRGSYEQYF. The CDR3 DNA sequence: TGTGCCACCAGTGACCTCCAGGGGAGGGGCTCCTACGAGCAGTACTTC.

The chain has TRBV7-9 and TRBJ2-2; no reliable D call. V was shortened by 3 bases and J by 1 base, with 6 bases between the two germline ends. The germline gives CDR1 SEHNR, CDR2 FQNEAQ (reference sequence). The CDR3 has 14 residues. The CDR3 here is CASSLQLNTGELFF. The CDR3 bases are TGTGCCAGCAGCTTGCAGTTGAACACCGGGGAGCTGTTTTTT.

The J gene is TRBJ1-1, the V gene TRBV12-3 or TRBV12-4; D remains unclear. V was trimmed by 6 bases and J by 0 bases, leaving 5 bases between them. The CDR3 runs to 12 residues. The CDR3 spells CASSVVNTEAFF. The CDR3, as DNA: TGTGCCAGCAGCGTAGTGAACACTGAAGCTTTCTTT.

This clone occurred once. CDR3 coding DNA: TGTGCCAGCAGCCAACAGGGGGCAACTAATGAAAAACTGTTTTTT. This sequence encodes CASSQQGATNEKLFF. This chain joins TRBV3-1 (or the pseudogene TRBV3-2) and TRBJ1-4, with 7 bases lining up with TRBD1. Unmatched junction bases numbered 0, after V lost 2 bases and J lost 0 bases. There are 15 residues in the CDR3. The germline V gene encodes CDR1 LGHDT and CDR2 YNNKEL (reference sequence).

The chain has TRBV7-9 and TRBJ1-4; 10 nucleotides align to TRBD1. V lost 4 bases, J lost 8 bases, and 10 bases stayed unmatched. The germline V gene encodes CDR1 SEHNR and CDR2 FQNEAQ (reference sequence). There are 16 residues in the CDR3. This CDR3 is CASSSGTGAGAEKLFF. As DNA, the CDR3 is TGTGCCAGCAGCTCCGGGACAGGGGCTGGGGCCGAAAAACTGTTTTTT.

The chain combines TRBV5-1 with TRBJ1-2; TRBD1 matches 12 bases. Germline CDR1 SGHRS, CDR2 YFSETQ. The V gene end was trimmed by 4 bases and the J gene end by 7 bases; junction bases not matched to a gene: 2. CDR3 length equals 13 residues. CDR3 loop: CASSEGQGAGYTF. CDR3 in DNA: TGCGCCAGCAGCGAGGGACAGGGGGCTGGCTACACCTTC.

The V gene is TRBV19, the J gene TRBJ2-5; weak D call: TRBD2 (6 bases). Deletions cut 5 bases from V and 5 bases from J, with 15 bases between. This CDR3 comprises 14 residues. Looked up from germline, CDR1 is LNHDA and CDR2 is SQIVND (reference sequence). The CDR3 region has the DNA TGTGCCAGTAGTGTACTACCGGGGGTTGAGACCCAGTACTTC. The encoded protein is CASSVLPGVETQYF.

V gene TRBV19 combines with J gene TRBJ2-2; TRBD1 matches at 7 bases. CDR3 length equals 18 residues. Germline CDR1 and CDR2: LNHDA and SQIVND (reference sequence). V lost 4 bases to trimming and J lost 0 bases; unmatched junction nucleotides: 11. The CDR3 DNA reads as TGTGCCAGTAGTAACATCCGGGACAGTGGATCGAACACCGGGGAGCTGTTTTTT. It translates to CASSNIRDSGSNTGELFF. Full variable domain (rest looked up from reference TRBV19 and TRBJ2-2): DGGITQSPKYLFRKEGQNVTLSCEQNLNHDAMYWYRQDPGQGLRLIYYSQIVNDFQKGDIAEGYSVSREKKESFPLTVTSAQKNPTAFYLCASSNIRDSGSNTGELFFGEGSRLTVL.

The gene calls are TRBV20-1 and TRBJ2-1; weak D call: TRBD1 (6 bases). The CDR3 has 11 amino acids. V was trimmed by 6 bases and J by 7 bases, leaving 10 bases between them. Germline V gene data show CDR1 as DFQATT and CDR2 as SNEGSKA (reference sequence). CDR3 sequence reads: CSALRGNEQFF. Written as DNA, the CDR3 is TGCAGTGCCCTCAGGGGAAATGAGCAGTTCTTC.

Written as DNA, the CDR3 is TGCGCCAGCAGTGAGTCGACGGGGTCCCAGCGGGAGACCCAGTACTTC. This translates into CASSESTGSQRETQYF. V gene TRBV10-1 combines with J gene TRBJ2-5, with D possibly TRBD2 on 5 matching bases. The CDR3 sequence is 16 residues long. Germline lookup yields CDR1 WNHNN and CDR2 SYGVQD (reference sequence). V shed 0 bases and J shed 5 bases, with 16 bases lying between them.

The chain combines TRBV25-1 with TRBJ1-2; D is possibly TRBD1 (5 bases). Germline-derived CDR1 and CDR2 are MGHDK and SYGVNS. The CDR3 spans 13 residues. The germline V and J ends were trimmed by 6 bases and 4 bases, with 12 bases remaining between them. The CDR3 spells CASSPGGGYGYTF. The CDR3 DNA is TGTGCCAGCAGCCCGGGGGGGGGCTATGGCTACACCTTC.

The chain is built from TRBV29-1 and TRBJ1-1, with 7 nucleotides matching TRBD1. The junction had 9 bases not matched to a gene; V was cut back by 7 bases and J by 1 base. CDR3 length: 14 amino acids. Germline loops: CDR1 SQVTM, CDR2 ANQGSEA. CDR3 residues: CSGARQGPNTEAFF. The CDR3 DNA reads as TGCAGCGGGGCCCGACAGGGACCGAACACTGAAGCTTTCTTT.

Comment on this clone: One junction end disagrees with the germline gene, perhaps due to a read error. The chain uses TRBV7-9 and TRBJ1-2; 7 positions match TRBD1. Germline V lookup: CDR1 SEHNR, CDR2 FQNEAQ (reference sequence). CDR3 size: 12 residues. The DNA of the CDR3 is TGTGCCAGCAGCTACCAGGGGGACGCCGGAGCCTTC. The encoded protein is CASSYQGDAGAF.

The CDR3 sequence: CASSINPGYQPQHF. CDR3 nucleotide sequence: TGTGCCAGTAGTATAAATCCGGGGTATCAGCCCCAGCATTTT. The chain couples TRBV19 to TRBJ1-5; D call uncertain. Germline V gene data show CDR1 as LNHDA and CDR2 as SQIVND (reference sequence). Trimming took 2 bases from V and 5 from J, leaving 10 bases between them. CDR3 length equals 14 residues.

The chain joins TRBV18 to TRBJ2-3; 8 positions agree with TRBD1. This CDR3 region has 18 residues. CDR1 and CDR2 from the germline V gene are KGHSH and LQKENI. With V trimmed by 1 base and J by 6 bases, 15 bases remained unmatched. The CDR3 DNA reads TGTGCCAGCTCACCACTACGGGCGGGACAGGAGACCAAGGATACGCAGTATTTT. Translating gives CASSPLRAGQETKDTQYF.

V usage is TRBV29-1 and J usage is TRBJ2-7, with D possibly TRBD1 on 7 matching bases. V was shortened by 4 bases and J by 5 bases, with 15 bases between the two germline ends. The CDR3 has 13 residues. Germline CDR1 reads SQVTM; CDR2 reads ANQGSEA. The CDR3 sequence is CSVAQGGGDEQYF. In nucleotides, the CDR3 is TGCAGCGTTGCTCAGGGGGGAGGAGACGAGCAGTACTTC.

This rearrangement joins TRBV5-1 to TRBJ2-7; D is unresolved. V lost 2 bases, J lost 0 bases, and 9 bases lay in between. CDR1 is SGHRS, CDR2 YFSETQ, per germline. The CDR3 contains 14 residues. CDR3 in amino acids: CASSFNSHSYEQYF. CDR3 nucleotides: TGCGCCAGCAGCTTTAACAGTCACTCCTACGAGCAGTACTTC.

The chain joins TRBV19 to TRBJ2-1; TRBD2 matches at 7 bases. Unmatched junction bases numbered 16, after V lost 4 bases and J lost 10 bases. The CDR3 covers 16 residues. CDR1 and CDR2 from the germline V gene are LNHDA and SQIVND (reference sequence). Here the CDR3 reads CASSRERGPHLDEQFF. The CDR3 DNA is TGTGCCAGTAGTAGGGAGCGGGGACCCCATTTAGACGAGCAGTTCTTC.

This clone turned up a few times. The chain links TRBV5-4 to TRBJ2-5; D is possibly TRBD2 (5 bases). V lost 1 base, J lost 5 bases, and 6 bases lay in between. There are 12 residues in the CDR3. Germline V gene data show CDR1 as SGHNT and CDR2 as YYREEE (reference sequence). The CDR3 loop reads CASSLRRETQYF. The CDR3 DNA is TGTGCCAGCAGCTTGAGGAGGGAGACCCAGTACTTC. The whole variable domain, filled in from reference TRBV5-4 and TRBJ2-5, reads ETGVTQSPTHLIKTRGQQVTLRCSSQSGHNTVSWYQQALGQGPQFIFQYYREEENGRGNFPPRFSGLQFPNYSSELNVNALELDDSALYLCASSLRRETQYFGPGTRLLVL.

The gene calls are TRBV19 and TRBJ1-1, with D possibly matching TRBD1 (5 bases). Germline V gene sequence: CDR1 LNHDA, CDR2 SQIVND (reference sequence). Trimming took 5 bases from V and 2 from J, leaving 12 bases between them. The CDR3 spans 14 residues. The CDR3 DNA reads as TGTGCCAGTAGTTCCGGACACCTAAACACTGAAGCTTTCTTT. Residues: CASSSGHLNTEAFF.

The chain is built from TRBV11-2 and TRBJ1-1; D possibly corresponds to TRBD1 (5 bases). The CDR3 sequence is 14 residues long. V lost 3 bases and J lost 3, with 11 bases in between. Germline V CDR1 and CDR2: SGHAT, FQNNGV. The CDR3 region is CASSFNGRDTEAFF. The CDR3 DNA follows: TGTGCCAGCAGCTTCAATGGCAGGGACACTGAAGCTTTCTTT. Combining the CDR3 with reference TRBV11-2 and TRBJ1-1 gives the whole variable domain EAGVAQSPRYKIIEKRQSVAFWCNPISGHATLYWYQQILGQGPKLLIQFQNNGVVDDSQLPKDRFSAERLKGVDSTLKIQPAKLEDSAVYLCASSFNGRDTEAFFGQGTRLTVV.